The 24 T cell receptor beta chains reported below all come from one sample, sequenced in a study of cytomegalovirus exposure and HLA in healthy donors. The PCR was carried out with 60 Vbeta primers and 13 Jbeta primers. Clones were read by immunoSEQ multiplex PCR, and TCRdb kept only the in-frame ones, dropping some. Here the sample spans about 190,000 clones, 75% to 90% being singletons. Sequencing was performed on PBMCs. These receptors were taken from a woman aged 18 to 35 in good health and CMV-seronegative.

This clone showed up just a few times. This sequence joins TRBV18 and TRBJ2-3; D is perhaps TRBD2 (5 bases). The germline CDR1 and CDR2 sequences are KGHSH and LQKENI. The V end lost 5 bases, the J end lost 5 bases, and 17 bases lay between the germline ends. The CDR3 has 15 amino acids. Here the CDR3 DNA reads TGTGCCAGCTCATTTCAACCGGGGTGGGGAGATACGCAGTATTTT. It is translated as CASSFQPGWGDTQYF.

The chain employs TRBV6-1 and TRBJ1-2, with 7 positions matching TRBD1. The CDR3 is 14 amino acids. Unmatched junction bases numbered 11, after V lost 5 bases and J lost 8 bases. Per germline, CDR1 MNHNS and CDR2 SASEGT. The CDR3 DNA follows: TGTGCCAGCAGTTCTACTGACAGGGTCTGGGGCTACACCTTC. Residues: CASSSTDRVWGYTF.

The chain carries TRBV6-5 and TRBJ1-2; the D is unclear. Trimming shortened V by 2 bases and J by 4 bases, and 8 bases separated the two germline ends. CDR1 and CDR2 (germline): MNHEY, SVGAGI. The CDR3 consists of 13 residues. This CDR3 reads CASSYEGSYGYTF. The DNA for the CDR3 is TGTGCCAGCAGTTACGAGGGAAGCTATGGCTACACCTTC.

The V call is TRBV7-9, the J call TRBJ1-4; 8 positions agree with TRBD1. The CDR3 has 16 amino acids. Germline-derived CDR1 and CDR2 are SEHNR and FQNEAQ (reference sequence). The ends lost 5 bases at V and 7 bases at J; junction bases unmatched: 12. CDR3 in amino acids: CASSHGPGQDVEKLFF. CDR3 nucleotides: TGTGCCAGCAGCCACGGACCGGGACAGGACGTTGAAAAACTGTTTTTT.

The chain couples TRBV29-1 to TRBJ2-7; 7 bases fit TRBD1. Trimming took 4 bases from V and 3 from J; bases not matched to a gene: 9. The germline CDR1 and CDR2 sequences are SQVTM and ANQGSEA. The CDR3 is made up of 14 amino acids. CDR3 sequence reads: CSVGSSGQLYEQYF. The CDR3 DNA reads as TGCAGCGTTGGGTCCTCGGGACAGCTCTACGAGCAGTACTTC.

The CDR3 sequence: CASSTGVTMSTDTQYF. CDR3 bases: TGTGCCAGCAGCACGGGAGTGACTATGAGCACAGATACGCAGTATTTT. V and J are TRBV5-8 and TRBJ2-3, with D possibly matching TRBD2 (6 bases). The V and J ends lost 4 bases and 0 bases respectively, with 15 bases between them. Germline V gene sequence: CDR1 SGHTS, CDR2 YDEGEE. The CDR3 sequence is 16 residues long.

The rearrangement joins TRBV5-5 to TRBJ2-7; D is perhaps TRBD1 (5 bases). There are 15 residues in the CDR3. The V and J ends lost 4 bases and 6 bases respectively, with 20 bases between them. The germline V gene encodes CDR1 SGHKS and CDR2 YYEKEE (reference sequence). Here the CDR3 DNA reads TGTGCCAGCAGCCCTAGGGGCTTTTCTGGGGTCGAGCAGTACTTC. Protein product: CASSPRGFSGVEQYF. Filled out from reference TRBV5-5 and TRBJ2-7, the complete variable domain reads DAGVTQSPTHLIKTRGQQVTLRCSPISGHKSVSWYQQVLGQGPQFIFQYYEKEERGRGNFPDRFSARQFPNYSSELNVNALLLGDSALYLCASSPRGFSGVEQYFGPGTRLTVT.

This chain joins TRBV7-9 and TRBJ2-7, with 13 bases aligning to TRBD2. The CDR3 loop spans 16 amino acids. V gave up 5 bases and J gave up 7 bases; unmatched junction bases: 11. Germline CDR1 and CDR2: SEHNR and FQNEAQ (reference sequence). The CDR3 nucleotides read TGTGCCAGCAGCCCGGGACTAGCGGGATCCTTCGAAGAGCAGTACTTC. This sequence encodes CASSPGLAGSFEEQYF.

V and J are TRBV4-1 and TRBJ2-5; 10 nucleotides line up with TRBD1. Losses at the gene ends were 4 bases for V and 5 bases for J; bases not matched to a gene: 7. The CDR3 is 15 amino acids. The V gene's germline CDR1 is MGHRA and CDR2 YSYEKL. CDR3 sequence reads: CASSRGTGVVETQYF. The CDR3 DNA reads TGCGCCAGCAGCCGAGGGACAGGGGTCGTGGAGACCCAGTACTTC.

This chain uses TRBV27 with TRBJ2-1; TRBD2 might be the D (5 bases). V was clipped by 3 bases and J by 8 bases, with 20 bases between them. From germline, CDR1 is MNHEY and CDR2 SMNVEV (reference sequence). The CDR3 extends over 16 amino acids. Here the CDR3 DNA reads TGTGCCAGCAGTTTTGTGGGTGCCGGACCAGCGGATGAGCAGTTCTTC. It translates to CASSFVGAGPADEQFF.

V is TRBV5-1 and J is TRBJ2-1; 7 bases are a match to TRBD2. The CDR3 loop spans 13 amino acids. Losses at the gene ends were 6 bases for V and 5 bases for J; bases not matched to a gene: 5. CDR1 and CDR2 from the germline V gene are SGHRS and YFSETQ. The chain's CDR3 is CASISGDDNEQFF. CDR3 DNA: TGCGCCAGCATAAGCGGGGACGACAATGAGCAGTTCTTC.

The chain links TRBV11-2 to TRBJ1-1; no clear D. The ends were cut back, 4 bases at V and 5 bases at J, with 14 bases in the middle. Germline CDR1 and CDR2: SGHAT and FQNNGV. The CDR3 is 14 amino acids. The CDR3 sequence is CASSSPDGGTEAFF. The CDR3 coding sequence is TGTGCCAGCAGCTCGCCTGACGGAGGGACTGAAGCTTTCTTT.

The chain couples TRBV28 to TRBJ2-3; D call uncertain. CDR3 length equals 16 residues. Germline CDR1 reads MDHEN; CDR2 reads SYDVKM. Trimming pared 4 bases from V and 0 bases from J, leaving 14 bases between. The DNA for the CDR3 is TGTGCCAGCAGTTACCCCCTGGTGGCCAGCACAGATACGCAGTATTTT. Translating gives CASSYPLVASTDTQYF.

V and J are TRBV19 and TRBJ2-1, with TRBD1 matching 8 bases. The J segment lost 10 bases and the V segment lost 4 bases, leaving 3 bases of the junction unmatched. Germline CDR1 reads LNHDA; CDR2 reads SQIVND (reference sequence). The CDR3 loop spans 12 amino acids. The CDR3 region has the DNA TGTGCCAGTAGTAATGGACAGGGCGAGCAGTTCTTC. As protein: CASSNGQGEQFF.

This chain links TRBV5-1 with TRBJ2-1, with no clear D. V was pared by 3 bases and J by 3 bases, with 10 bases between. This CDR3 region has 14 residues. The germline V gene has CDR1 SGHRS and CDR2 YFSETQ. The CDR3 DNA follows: TGCGCCAGCAGCTCCCCCACGGGCTACAATGAGCAGTTCTTC. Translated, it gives CASSSPTGYNEQFF.

This CDR3 reads CASSLSSNEQFF. The CDR3 DNA follows: TGTGCCAGCAGCTTATCTTCGAATGAGCAGTTCTTC. The chain is built from TRBV11-1 and TRBJ2-1; no firm D call. CDR1 is SGHAT and CDR2 is FQDESV in the germline V gene (reference sequence). This CDR3 has 12 residues. Trimming pared 2 bases from V and 7 bases from J, leaving 6 bases between.

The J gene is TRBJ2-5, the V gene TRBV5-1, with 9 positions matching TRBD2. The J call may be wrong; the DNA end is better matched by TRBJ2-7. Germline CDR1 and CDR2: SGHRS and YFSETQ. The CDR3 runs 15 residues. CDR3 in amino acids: CASSLARGGVYEQYF. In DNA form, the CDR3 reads TGCGCCAGCAGCTTGGCCCGCGGGGGGGTTTACGAGCAGTACTTC.

The CDR3 loop is CSVERSQGRHYYGYTF. CDR3 nucleotides: TGCAGCGTTGAACGATCACAGGGGCGACATTACTATGGCTACACCTTC. This rearrangement joins TRBV29-1 to TRBJ1-2; TRBD1 agrees at 7 bases. The ends lost 2 bases at V and 3 bases at J; junction bases unmatched: 12. This CDR3 region has 16 residues. Germline loops: CDR1 SQVTM, CDR2 ANQGSEA.

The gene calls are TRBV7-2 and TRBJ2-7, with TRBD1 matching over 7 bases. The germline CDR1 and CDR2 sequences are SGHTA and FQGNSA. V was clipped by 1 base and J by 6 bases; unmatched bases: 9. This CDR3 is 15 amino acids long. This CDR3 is CASSLGTQGISEQYF. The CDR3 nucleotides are TGTGCCAGCAGCTTAGGCACACAGGGGATAAGCGAGCAGTACTTC.

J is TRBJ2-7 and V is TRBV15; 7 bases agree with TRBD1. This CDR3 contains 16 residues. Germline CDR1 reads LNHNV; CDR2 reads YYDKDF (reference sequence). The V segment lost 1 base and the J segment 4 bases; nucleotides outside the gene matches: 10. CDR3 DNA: TGTGCCACCAGCAGAGTCGCCGTGGCAGGGGGATACGAGCAGTACTTC. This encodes CATSRVAVAGGYEQYF.

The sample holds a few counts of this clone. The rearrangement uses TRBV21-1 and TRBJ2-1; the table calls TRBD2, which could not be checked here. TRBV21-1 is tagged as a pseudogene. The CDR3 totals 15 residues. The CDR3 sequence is CASSPCDSGGYEQFF. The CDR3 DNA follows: TGTGCCAGCAGCCCTTGTGATAGCGGGGGTTATGAGCAGTTCTTC.

The CDR3 reads CASSRDRVFEAFF. As DNA, the CDR3 is TGTGCCAGCAGTAGGGACAGAGTATTTGAAGCTTTCTTT. The gene calls are TRBV27 and TRBJ1-1; 7 bases agree with TRBD1. The germline V gene has CDR1 MNHEY and CDR2 SMNVEV (reference sequence). CDR3 length: 13 amino acids. J was trimmed by 7 bases and V by 5 bases; bases with no gene match: 7.

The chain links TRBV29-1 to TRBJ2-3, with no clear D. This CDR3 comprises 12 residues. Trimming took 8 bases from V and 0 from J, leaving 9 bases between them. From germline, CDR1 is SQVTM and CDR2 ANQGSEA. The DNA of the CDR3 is TGCAGCTCCTCCTTGAGCACAGATACGCAGTATTTT. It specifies CSSSLSTDTQYF.

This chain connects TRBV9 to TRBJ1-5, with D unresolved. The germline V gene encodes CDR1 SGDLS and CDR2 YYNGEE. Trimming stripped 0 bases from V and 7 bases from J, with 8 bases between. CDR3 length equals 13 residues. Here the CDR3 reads CASSVGLGQPQHF. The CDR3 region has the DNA TGTGCCAGCAGCGTAGGGCTCGGGCAGCCCCAGCATTTT.